Listed below are T cell receptor beta chains from one sample, sequenced in a study of a mutant IDH1 vaccine in newly diagnosed glioma. No antigens are known for them. The data were produced by immunoSEQ multiplex PCR, yet TCRdb's version contains in-frame clones alone and is incomplete. The sample has some 80,000 clones, approximately 85% seen once. Sequenced here: PBMCs, sampled from a glioma patient whose treatment included an IDH1 peptide vaccine. Receptors originate from a woman aged 45-65 years with glioma. Both conserved end residues are part of each CDR3. The D gene is left open where the match is weak. Rows give clone size only sometimes, using once, few, many, or a class for an expanded clone.

TRBV28	-	-	TRBJ1-2	CASSQSTGSFVNGYTF	TGTGCCAGCAGTCAGTCGACAGGTTCCTTCGTTAATGGCTACACCTTC
TRBV5-1	TRBD1	-	TRBJ2-1	CASSPRQGASGEQFF	TGCGCCAGCAGCCCGAGACAGGGGGCGAGTGGTGAGCAGTTCTTC
TRBV29-1	-	once	TRBJ2-3	CSVEDKTDTQYF	TGCAGCGTTGAAGATAAAACAGATACGCAGTATTTT
TRBV10-2	-	-	TRBJ2-7	CASSERGIYEQYF	TGCGCCAGCAGTGAGAGGGGGATCTACGAGCAGTACTTC
TRBV19	TRBD1	-	TRBJ1-3	CASLRQGENTIYF	TGTGCCAGTCTCCGACAGGGAGAGAACACCATATATTTT
TRBV5-6	-	-	TRBJ1-1	CASSYGPTNTEAFF	TGTGCCAGCAGCTATGGACCGACGAACACTGAAGCTTTCTTT
TRBV2	TRBD2	-	TRBJ2-5	CASSGNQREGQFSRYF	TGTGCCAGCAGTGGGAACCAACGGGAGGGCCAGTTCTCCCGGTACTTC
TRBV7-9	-	once	TRBJ2-2	CASSLADPVGRELFF	TGTGCCAGCAGCTTAGCGGACCCCGTTGGACGGGAGCTGTTTTTT
TRBV6-5	TRBD1	-	TRBJ1-1	CASSPVPTGRTEAFF	TGTGCCAGCAGCCCCGTCCCGACAGGGAGGACTGAAGCTTTCTTT
TRBV29-1	-	-	TRBJ1-1	CSATTDSYTEAFF	TGCAGCGCCACGACTGATTCCTACACTGAAGCTTTCTTT
TRBV5-1	-	-	TRBJ1-1	CASSFDLLNTEAFF	TGCGCCAGCAGCTTCGATCTTCTCAACACTGAAGCTTTCTTT
TRBV7-9	-	-	TRBJ2-5	CASSLSGIQETQYF	TGTGCCAGCAGCTTATCAGGTATCCAAGAGACCCAGTACTTC
TRBV27	-	-	TRBJ2-7	CASSAGKTYEQYF	TGTGCCAGCAGCGCAGGGAAAACCTACGAGCAGTACTTC
TRBV27	-	-	TRBJ2-2	CASSPVMSIGELFF	TGTGCCAGCAGTCCAGTGATGAGCATCGGGGAGCTGTTTTTT
TRBV7-8	-	-	TRBJ2-7	CASSPGDGQSYEQYF	TGTGCCAGCAGCCCCGGGGACGGGCAATCCTACGAGCAGTACTTC
TRBV27	-	-	TRBJ2-1	CASSLRVEGRAYNEQFF	TGTGCCAGCAGTTTAAGGGTGGAGGGCCGGGCTTACAATGAGCAGTTCTTC
TRBV6-6	-	-	TRBJ2-5	CASRAGETQYF	TGTGCCAGCAGGGCAGGGGAGACCCAGTACTTC
TRBV4-2	-	-	TRBJ1-4	CASSQEIHEKLFF	TGTGCCAGCAGCCAAGAGATACATGAAAAACTGTTTTTT
TRBV18	-	few	TRBJ1-1	CASSQTPNTEAFF	TGTGCCAGCTCACAAACACCGAACACTGAAGCTTTCTTT
TRBV11-2	-	once	TRBJ1-2	CASSLGGSNGYTF	TGTGCCAGCAGCTTAGGGGGCAGTAATGGCTACACCTTC
TRBV5-4	TRBD2	-	TRBJ2-6	CASSLAPGLAGSGANVLTF	TGTGCCAGCAGCTTGGCCCCGGGACTAGCGGGATCTGGGGCCAACGTCCTGACTTTC
TRBV10-3	-	-	TRBJ1-1	CAISEYMNTEAFF	TGTGCCATCAGTGAGTATATGAACACTGAAGCTTTCTTT
TRBV7-8	TRBD1	-	TRBJ1-2	CASSLWDRGPYGYTF	TGTGCCAGCAGCTTATGGGACAGGGGACCCTATGGCTACACCTTC
TRBV6-5	-	-	TRBJ1-2	CASSWTDYGYTF	TGTGCCAGCAGTTGGACAGACTATGGCTACACCTTC
TRBV28	-	few	TRBJ2-5	CASSSLVQGVLQETQYF	TGTGCCAGCAGCTCCCTTGTCCAGGGAGTTCTGCAAGAGACCCAGTACTTC
TRBV2	-	-	TRBJ2-2	CAKQEGFTGELFF	TGTGCCAAGCAGGAGGGGTTCACCGGGGAGCTGTTTTTT
TRBV5-1	-	-	TRBJ2-2	CASSLGGSSNTGELFF	TGCGCCAGCAGCTTAGGAGGAAGCTCGAACACCGGGGAGCTGTTTTTT
TRBV7-3	-	-	TRBJ2-1	CASSNGLYNEQFF	TGTGCCAGCAGCAACGGACTGTACAATGAGCAGTTCTTC
TRBV10-2	-	-	TRBJ1-1	CASSGGHGNTEAFF	TGCGCCAGCAGTGGGGGACACGGGAACACTGAAGCTTTCTTT
TRBV7-9	-	-	TRBJ2-3	CASSTGLSTDTQYF	TGTGCCAGCAGCACCGGACTCAGCACAGATACGCAGTATTTT
TRBV5-4	TRBD2	-	TRBJ2-2	CASSRPGLAGASNTGELFF	TGTGCCAGCAGCCGCCCCGGACTAGCGGGAGCCTCGAACACCGGGGAGCTGTTTTTT
TRBV4-1	-	-	TRBJ2-1	CASSIRTVYNEQFF	TGCGCCAGCAGCATCCGGACGGTCTACAATGAGCAGTTCTTC
TRBV28	TRBD2	-	TRBJ2-3	CASSLIQREKDTQYF	TGTGCCAGCAGTTTAATCCAGCGGGAGAAGGATACGCAGTATTTT
TRBV5-1	TRBD2	-	TRBJ2-2	CASSDTSGSLTGELFF	TGCGCCAGCAGCGATACTAGCGGGAGTCTCACCGGGGAGCTGTTTTTT
TRBV5-1	-	few	TRBJ1-3	CASSPLSGGNTIYF	TGCGCCAGCAGCCCGTTGTCAGGCGGAAACACCATATATTTT
TRBV11-2	TRBD2	-	TRBJ2-3	CASSLGNLAGGSDTQYF	TGTGCCAGCAGCTTAGGAAATCTAGCGGGAGGTTCAGATACGCAGTATTTT
TRBV10-3	-	-	TRBJ2-7	CAISESVEGISYEQYF	TGTGCCATCAGTGAGTCGGTAGAAGGGATTTCCTACGAGCAGTACTTC
TRBV30	TRBD1	-	TRBJ1-5	CAWSTRQGYNQPQHF	TGTGCCTGGAGTACAAGACAGGGCTACAATCAGCCCCAGCATTTT
TRBV10-2	TRBD2	-	TRBJ2-7	CASRISGPGNEQYF	TGCGCCAGCAGAATTAGCGGGCCAGGGAACGAGCAGTACTTC
TRBV6-5	TRBD2	-	TRBJ2-3	CASSYPGLAGDTQYF	TGTGCCAGCAGTTACCCGGGACTAGCGGGAGATACGCAGTATTTT
TRBV5-1	-	-	TRBJ2-7	CASSLEGGEQYF	TGCGCCAGCAGCTTGGAAGGGGGCGAGCAGTACTTC
TRBV5-5	-	-	TRBJ1-1	CASSLDGTNTEAFF	TGTGCCAGCAGCTTGGACGGTACGAACACTGAAGCTTTCTTT
TRBV5-4	-	-	TRBJ2-5	CASSFGGQAQETQYF	TGTGCCAGCAGCTTCGGGGGGCAGGCCCAAGAGACCCAGTACTTC
TRBV19	-	few	TRBJ1-1	CASSIGMRGGGSNTEAFF	TGTGCCAGTAGTATAGGTATGAGGGGAGGAGGGTCGAACACTGAAGCTTTCTTT
TRBV11-2	TRBD1	-	TRBJ2-5	CASSSYRGRGETQYF	TGTGCCAGCAGCTCGTACAGGGGGCGGGGAGAGACCCAGTACTTC
TRBV7-9	TRBD2	-	TRBJ2-1	CASSLGETSGRALEQFF	TGTGCCAGCAGCTTAGGAGAGACTAGCGGGAGGGCCCTTGAGCAGTTCTTC
TRBV6-5	TRBD1	-	TRBJ1-6	CASSYSRTGNSPLHF	TGTGCCAGCAGTTACTCGAGGACAGGGAATTCACCCCTCCACTTT
TRBV7-9	TRBD1	-	TRBJ2-3	CANRGGGQGEWEDTDTQYF	TGTGCCAACAGGGGAGGGGGACAGGGTGAGTGGGAGGACACAGATACGCAGTATTTT
TRBV11-2	TRBD1	once	TRBJ2-7	CASSSLRQGKNYEQYF	TGTGCCAGCAGCTCCCTCCGACAGGGGAAAAACTACGAGCAGTACTTC
TRBV5-5	-	once	TRBJ2-2	CASSSRPGTPFGELFF	TGTGCCAGCAGCTCCAGGCCCGGGACACCTTTCGGGGAGCTGTTTTTT
TRBV19	-	-	TRBJ1-1	CASSSLGWAGKEAFF	TGTGCCAGTAGTAGTCTGGGGTGGGCGGGGAAGGAAGCTTTCTTT
TRBV19	TRBD2	-	TRBJ2-1	CASSMASGNEQFF	TGTGCCAGTAGTATGGCTAGCGGCAATGAGCAGTTCTTC
TRBV28	TRBD2	-	TRBJ2-1	CASSAGGPGNEQFF	TGTGCCAGCAGCGCGGGAGGGCCGGGGAATGAGCAGTTCTTC
TRBV19	TRBD1	-	TRBJ2-7	CASSAGTGGSYEQYF	TGTGCCAGTAGTGCCGGGACAGGGGGTTCCTACGAGCAGTACTTC
TRBV7-6	TRBD2	-	TRBJ2-1	CASSLATSGRRNEQFF	TGTGCCAGCAGCTTAGCGACTAGCGGGAGGAGGAATGAGCAGTTCTTC